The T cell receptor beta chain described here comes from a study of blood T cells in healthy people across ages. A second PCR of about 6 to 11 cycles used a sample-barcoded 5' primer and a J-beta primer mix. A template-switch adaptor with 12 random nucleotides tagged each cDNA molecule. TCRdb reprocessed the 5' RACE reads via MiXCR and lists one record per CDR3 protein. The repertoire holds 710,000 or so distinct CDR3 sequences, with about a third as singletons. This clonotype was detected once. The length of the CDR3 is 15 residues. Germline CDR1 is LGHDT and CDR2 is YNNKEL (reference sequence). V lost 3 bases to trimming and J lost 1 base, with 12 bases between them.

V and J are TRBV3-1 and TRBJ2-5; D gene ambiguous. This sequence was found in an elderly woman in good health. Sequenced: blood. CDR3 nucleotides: TGTGCCAGCAGCCAGGATTACAACATCCAAGAGACCCAGTACTTC. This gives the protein CASSQDYNIQETQYF.